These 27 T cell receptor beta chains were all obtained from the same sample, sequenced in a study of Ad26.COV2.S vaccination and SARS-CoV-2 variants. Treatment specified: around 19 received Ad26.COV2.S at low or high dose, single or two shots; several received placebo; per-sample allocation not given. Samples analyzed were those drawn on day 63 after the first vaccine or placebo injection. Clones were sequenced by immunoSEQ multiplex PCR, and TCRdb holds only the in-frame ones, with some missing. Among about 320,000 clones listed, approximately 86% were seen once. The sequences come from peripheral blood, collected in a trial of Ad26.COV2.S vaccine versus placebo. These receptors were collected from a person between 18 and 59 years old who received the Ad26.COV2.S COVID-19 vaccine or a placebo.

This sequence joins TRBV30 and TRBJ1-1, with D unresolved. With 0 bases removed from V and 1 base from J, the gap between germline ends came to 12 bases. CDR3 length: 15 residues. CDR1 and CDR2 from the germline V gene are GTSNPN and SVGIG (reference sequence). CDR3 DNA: TGTGCCTGGAGTGTAACGTCAGTCGAGAACACTGAAGCTTTCTTT. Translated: CAWSVTSVENTEAFF.

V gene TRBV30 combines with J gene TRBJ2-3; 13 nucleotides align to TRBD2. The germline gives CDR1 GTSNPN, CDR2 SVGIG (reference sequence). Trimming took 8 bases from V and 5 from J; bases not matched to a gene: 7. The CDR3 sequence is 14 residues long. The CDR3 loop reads CARTSGGAKDTQYF. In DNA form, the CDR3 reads TGTGCCAGAACTAGCGGGGGGGCGAAAGATACGCAGTATTTT.

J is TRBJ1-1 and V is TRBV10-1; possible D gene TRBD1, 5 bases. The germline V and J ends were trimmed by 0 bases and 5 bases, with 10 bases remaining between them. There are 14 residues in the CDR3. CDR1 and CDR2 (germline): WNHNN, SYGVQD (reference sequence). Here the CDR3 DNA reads TGCGCCAGCAGTGAGTCGGAGGGGACTACTGAAGCTTTCTTT. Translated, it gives CASSESEGTTEAFF.

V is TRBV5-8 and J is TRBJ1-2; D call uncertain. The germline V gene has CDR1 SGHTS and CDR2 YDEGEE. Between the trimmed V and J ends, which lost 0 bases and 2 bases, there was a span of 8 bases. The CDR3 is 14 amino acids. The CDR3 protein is CASSLVTANYGYTF. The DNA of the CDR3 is TGTGCCAGCAGCTTGGTGACGGCAAACTATGGCTACACCTTC.

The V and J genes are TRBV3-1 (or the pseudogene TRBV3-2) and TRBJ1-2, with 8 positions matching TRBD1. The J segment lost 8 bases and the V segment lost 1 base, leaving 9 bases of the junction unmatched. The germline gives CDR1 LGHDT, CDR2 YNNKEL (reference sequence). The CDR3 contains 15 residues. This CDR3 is CASSQGEQGARGYTF. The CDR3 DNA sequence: TGTGCCAGCAGCCAAGGAGAGCAGGGGGCGAGGGGCTACACCTTC.

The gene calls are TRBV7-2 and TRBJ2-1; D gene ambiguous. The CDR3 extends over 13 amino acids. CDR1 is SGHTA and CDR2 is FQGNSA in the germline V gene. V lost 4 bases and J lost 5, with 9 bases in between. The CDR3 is CASSSSYNNEQFF. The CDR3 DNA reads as TGTGCCAGCAGCTCCTCCTATAACAATGAGCAGTTCTTC. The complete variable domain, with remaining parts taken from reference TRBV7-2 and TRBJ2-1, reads GAGVSQSPSNKVTEKGKDVELRCDPISGHTALYWYRQSLGQGLEFLIYFQGNSAPDKSGLPSDRFSAERTGGSVSTLTIQRTQQEDSAVYLCASSSSYNNEQFFGPGTRLTVL.

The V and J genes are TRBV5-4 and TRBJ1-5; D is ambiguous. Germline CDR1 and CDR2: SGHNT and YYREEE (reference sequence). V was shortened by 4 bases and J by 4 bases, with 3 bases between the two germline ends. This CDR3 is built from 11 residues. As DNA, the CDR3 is TGTGCCAGCAGCCGTAATCAGCCCCAGCATTTT. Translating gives CASSRNQPQHF. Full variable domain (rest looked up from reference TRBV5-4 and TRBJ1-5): ETGVTQSPTHLIKTRGQQVTLRCSSQSGHNTVSWYQQALGQGPQFIFQYYREEENGRGNFPPRFSGLQFPNYSSELNVNALELDDSALYLCASSRNQPQHFGDGTRLSIL.

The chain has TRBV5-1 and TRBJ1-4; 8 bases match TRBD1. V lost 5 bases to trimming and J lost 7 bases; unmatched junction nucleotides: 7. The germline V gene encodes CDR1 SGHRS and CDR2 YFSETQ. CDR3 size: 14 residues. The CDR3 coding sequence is TGCGCCAGCAGGACGGGGACAGGACCTGAAAAACTGTTTTTT. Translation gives CASRTGTGPEKLFF.

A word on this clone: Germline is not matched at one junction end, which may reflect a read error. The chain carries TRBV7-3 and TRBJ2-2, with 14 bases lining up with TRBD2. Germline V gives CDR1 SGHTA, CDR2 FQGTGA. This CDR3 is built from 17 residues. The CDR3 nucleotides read TGCGCCAGCAGCCCCTCGACTAGCGGGGGGGACACCGGGGAGCTGTTTTTT. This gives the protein CASSPSTSGGDTGELFF.

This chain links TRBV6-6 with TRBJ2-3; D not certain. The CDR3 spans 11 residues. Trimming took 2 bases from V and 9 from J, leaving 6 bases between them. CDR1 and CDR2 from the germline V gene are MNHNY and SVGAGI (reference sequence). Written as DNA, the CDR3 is TGTGCCAGCAGTTACCAGAGGACGCAGTATTTT. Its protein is CASSYQRTQYF.

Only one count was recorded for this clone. CDR3: CASRGYEGGRLAGGPWETQYF. CDR3 coding DNA: TGTGCCAGTAGGGGATATGAAGGAGGGAGACTAGCGGGGGGCCCGTGGGAGACCCAGTACTTC. V and J are TRBV2 and TRBJ2-5, with 13 bases aligning to TRBD2. The CDR3 runs to 21 residues. The V and J ends lost 9 bases and 5 bases, in that order; junction bases with no gene match: 27. Germline CDR1 and CDR2: SNHLY and FYNNEI.

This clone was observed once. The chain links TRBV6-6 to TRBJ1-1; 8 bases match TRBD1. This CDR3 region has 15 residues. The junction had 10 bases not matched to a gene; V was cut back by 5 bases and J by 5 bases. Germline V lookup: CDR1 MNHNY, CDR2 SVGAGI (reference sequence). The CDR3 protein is CASSRGQGRRTEAFF. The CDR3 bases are TGTGCCAGCAGTCGTGGACAGGGTCGAAGAACTGAAGCTTTCTTT.

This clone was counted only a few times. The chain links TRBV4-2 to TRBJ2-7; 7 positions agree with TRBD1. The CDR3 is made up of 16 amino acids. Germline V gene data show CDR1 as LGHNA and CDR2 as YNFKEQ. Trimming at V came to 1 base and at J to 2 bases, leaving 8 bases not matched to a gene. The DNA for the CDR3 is TGTGCCAGCAGCCAAGCCCAAGCGACAGGGCCCTACGAGCAGTACTTC. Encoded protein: CASSQAQATGPYEQYF.

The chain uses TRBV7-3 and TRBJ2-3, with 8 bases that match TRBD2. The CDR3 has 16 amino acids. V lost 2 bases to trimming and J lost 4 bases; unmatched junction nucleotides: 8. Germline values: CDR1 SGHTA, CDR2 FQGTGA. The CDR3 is CASSLFGGGTPDTQYF. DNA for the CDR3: TGTGCCAGCAGCTTATTTGGCGGGGGGACCCCAGATACGCAGTATTTT.

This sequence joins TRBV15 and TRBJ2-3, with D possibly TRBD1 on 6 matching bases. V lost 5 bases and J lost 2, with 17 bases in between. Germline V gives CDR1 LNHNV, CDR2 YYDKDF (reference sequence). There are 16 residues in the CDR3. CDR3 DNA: TGTGCCACCAGCGGACAACAGGGACCTACCACAGATACGCAGTATTTT. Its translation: CATSGQQGPTTDTQYF. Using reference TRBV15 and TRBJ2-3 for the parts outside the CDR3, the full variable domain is DAMVIQNPRYQVTQFGKPVTLSCSQTLNHNVMYWYQQKSSQAPKLLFHYYDKDFNNEADTPDNFQSRRPNTSFCFLDIRSPGLGDTAMYLCATSGQQGPTTDTQYFGPGTRLTVL.

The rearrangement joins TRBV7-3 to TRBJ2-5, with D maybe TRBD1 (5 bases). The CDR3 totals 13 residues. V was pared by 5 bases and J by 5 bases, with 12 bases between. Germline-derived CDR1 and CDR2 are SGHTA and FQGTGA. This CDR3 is CASSKGLGETQYF. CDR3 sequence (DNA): TGTGCCAGCAGCAAGGGGCTGGGGGAGACCCAGTACTTC.

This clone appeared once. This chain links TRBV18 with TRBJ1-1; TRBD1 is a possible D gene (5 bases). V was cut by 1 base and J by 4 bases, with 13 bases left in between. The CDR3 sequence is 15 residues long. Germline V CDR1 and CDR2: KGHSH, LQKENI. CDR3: CASSPLGRQGTEAFF. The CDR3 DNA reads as TGTGCCAGCTCACCACTAGGGCGGCAGGGCACTGAAGCTTTCTTT. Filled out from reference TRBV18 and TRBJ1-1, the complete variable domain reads NAGVMQNPRHLVRRRGQEARLRCSPMKGHSHVYWYRQLPEEGLKFMVYLQKENIIDESGMPKERFSAEFPKEGPSILRIQQVVRGDSAAYFCASSPLGRQGTEAFFGQGTRLTVV.

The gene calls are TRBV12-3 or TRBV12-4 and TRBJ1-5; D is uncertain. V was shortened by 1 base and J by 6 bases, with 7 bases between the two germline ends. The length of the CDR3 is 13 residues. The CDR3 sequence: CASSLGEGQPQHF. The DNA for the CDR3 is TGTGCCAGCAGTTTAGGGGAAGGTCAGCCCCAGCATTTT.

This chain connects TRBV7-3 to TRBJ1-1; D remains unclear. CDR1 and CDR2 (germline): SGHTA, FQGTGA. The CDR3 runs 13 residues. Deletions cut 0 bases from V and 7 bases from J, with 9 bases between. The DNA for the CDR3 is TGTGCCAGCAGCTTAACGCGAACAAGTGAAGCTTTCTTT. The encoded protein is CASSLTRTSEAFF. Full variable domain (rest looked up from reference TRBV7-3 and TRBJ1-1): GAGVSQTPSNKVTEKGKYVELRCDPISGHTALYWYRQSLGQGPEFLIYFQGTGAADDSGLPNDRFFAVRPEGSVSTLKIQRTERGDSAVYLCASSLTRTSEAFFGQGTRLTVV.

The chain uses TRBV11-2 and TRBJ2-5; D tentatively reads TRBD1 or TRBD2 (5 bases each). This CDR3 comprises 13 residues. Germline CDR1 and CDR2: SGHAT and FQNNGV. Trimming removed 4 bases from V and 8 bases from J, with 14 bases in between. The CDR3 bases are TGTGCCAGCAGCTCCGGACTTGGGGACACCCAGTACTTC. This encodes CASSSGLGDTQYF.

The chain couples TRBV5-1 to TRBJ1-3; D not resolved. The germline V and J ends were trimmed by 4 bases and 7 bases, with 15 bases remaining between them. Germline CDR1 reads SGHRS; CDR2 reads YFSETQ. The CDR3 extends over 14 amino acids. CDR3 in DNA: TGCGCCAGCAGCCTGGGCGTCTCCGGCAACACCATATATTTT. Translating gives CASSLGVSGNTIYF.

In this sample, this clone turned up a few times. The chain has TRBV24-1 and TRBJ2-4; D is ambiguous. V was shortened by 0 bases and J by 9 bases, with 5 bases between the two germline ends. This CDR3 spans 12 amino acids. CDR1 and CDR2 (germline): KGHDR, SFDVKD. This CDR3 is CATSDLWVIQYF. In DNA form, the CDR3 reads TGTGCCACCAGTGATTTGTGGGTCATTCAGTACTTC.

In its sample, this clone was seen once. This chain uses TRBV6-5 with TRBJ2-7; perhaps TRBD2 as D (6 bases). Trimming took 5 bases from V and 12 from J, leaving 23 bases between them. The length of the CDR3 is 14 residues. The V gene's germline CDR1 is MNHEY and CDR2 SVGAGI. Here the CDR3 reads CASSPINGAGTGYF. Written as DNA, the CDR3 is TGTGCCAGCAGTCCTATAAATGGTGCGGGGACGGGGTACTTC.

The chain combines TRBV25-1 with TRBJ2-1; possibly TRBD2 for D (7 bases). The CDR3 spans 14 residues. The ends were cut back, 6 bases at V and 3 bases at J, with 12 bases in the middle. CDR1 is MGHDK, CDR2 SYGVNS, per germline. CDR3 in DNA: TGTGCCAGCAGCCGGGGGGCCGACTACAATGAGCAGTTCTTC. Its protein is CASSRGADYNEQFF.

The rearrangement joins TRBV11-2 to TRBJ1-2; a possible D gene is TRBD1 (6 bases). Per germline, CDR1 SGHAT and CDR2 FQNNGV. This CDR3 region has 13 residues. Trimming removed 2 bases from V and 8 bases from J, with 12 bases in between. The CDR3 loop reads CASSLNRVGGYTF. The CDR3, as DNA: TGTGCCAGCAGCTTAAACAGGGTTGGCGGCTACACCTTC.

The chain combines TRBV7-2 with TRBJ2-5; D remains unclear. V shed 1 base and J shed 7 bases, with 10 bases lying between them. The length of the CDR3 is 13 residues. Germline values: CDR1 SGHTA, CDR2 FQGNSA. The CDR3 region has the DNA TGTGCCAGCAGCTTAGACTCGAGTGGGACCCAGTACTTC. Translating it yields CASSLDSSGTQYF. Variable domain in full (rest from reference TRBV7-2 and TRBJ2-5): GAGVSQSPSNKVTEKGKDVELRCDPISGHTALYWYRQSLGQGLEFLIYFQGNSAPDKSGLPSDRFSAERTGGSVSTLTIQRTQQEDSAVYLCASSLDSSGTQYFGPGTRLLVL.

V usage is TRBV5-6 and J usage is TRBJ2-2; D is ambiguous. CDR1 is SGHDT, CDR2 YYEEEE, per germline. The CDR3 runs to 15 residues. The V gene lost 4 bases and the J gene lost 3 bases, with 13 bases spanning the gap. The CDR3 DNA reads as TGTGCCAGCAGCCGAACATCAAGCGACACCGGGGAGCTGTTTTTT. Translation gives CASSRTSSDTGELFF.